This T cell receptor beta chain derives from a study of T cells in Graves' hyperthyroidism and ophthalmopathy. CDR1 is SEHNR, CDR2 FQNEAQ, per germline (reference sequence). The CDR3 is made up of 11 amino acids. Trimming took 6 bases from V and 10 from J, leaving 12 bases between them. Fresh 10 ml peripheral blood yielded PBMCs. Only a few counts were recorded for this clonotype. From RNA transcripts, TCR beta CDR3 regions were amplified. RT-PCR in the first round (using the HTBI primer set) targeted the TCR CDR3. MiXCR, run by TCRdb on the multiplex PCR reads, gives a single entry per CDR3 protein. The table has tens of thousands of distinct CDR3 sequences, under 55% seen once.

V and J are TRBV7-9 and TRBJ1-2; D is unclear. The sample taken for sequencing was blood. This receptor was obtained from a woman aged 30 to 39 with Graves' hyperthyroidism. The CDR3: CASSPWLDYTF. In DNA, the CDR3 is TGTGCCAGCAGTCCCTGGCTAGACTACACCTTC.